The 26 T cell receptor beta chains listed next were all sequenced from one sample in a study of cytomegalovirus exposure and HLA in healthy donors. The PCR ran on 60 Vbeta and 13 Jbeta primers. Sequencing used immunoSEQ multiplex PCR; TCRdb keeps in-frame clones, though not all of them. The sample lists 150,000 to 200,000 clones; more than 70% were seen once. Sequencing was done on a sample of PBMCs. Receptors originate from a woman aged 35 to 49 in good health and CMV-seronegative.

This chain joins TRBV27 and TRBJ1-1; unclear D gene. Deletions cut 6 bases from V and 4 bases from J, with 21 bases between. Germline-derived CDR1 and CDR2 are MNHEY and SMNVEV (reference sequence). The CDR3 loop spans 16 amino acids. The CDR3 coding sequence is TGTGCCAGCAGATCCCTGTCCCTTGGAGTGGGCACTGAAGCTTTCTTT. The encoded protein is CASRSLSLGVGTEAFF.

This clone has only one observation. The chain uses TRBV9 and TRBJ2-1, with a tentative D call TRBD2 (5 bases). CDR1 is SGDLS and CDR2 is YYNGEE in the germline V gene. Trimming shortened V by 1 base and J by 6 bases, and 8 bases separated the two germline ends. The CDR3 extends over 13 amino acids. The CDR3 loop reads CASSVQTINEQFF. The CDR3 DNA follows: TGTGCCAGCAGCGTACAGACTATCAATGAGCAGTTCTTC.

The CDR3 here is CASSTAGYGYTF. The DNA for the CDR3 is TGTGCCAGCAGCACCGCAGGATATGGCTACACCTTC. This chain uses TRBV11-3 with TRBJ1-2; D ambiguous. CDR3 length equals 12 residues. CDR1 is SGHNT and CDR2 is YENEEA in the germline V gene. V was shortened by 5 bases and J by 5 bases, with 9 bases between the two germline ends.

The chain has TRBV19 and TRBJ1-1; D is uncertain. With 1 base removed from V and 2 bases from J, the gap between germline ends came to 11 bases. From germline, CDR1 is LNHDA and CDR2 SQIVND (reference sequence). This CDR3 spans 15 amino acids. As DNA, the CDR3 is TGTGCCAGTAGTATAGCCCGAACAGAAAACACTGAAGCTTTCTTT. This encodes CASSIARTENTEAFF.

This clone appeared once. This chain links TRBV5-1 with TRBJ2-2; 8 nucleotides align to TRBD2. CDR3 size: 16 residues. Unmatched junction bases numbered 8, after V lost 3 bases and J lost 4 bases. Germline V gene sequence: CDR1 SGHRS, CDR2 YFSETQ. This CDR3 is CASSSTSGEVTGELFF. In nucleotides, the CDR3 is TGCGCCAGCAGCTCAACTAGCGGAGAGGTCACCGGGGAGCTGTTTTTT.

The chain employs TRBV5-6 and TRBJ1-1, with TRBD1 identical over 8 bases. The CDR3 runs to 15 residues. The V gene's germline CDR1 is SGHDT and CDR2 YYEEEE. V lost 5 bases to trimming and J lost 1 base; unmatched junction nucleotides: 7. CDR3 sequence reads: CASSQPGTGNTEAFF. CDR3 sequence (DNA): TGTGCCAGCAGTCAACCCGGGACAGGGAACACTGAAGCTTTCTTT. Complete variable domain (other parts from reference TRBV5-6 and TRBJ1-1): DAGVTQSPTHLIKTRGQQVTLRCSPKSGHDTVSWYQQALGQGPQFIFQYYEEEERQRGNFPDRFSGHQFPNYSSELNVNALLLGDSALYLCASSQPGTGNTEAFFGQGTRLTVV.

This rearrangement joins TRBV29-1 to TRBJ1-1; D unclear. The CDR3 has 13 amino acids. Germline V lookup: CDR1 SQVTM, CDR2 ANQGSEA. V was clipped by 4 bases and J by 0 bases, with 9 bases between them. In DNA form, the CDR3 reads TGCAGCGTTGGGGCCGATATGAACACTGAAGCTTTCTTT. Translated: CSVGADMNTEAFF.

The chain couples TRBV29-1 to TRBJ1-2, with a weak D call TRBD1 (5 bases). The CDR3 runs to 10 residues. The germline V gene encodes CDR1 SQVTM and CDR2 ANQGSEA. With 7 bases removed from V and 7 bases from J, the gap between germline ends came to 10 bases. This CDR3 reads CSADSSGYTF. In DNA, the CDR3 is TGCAGCGCAGACAGCAGTGGCTACACCTTC.

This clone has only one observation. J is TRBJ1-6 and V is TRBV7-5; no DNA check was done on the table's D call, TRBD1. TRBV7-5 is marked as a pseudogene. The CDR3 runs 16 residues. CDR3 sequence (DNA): TGTGTCAGAAGCCACAGGGGGAGCTCCTATAATTCACCCCTCCACTTT. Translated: CVRSHRGSSYNSPLHF.

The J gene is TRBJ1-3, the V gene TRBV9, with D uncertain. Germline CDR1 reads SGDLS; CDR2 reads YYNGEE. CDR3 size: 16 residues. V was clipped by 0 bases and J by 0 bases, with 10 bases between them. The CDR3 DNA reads TGTGCCAGCAGCGTAGAGCAAAGCCACTCTGGAAACACCATATATTTT. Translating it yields CASSVEQSHSGNTIYF.

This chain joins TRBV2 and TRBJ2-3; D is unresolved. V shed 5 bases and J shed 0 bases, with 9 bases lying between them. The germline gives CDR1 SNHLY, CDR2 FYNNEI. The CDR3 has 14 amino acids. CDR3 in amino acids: CASSPVLSTDTQYF. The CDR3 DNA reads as TGTGCCAGCAGTCCTGTTCTTAGCACAGATACGCAGTATTTT.

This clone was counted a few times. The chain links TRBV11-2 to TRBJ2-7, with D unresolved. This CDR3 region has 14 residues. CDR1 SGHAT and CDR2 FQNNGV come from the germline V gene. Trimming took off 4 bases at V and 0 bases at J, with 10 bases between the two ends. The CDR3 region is CASSSTLGSYEQYF. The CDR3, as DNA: TGTGCCAGCAGCTCTACCCTCGGCTCCTACGAGCAGTACTTC.

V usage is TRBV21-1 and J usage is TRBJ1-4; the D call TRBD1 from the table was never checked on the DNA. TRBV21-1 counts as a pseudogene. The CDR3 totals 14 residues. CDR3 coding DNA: TGTGCCAGCAGTCGGACAGGGGGGAATGAAAAACTGTTTTTT. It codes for CASSRTGGNEKLFF.

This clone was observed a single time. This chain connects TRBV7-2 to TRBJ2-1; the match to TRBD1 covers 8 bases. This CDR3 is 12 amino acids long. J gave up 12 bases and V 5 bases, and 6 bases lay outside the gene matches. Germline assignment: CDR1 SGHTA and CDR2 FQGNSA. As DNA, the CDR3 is TGTGCCAGCAGCCAGGGGGCTGGGCGGCAGTTCTTC. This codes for CASSQGAGRQFF.

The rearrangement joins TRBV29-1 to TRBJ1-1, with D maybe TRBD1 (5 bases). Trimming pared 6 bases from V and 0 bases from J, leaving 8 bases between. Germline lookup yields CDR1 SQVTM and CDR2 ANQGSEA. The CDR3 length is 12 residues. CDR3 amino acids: CSVETVNTEAFF. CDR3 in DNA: TGCAGCGTGGAGACAGTGAACACTGAAGCTTTCTTT.

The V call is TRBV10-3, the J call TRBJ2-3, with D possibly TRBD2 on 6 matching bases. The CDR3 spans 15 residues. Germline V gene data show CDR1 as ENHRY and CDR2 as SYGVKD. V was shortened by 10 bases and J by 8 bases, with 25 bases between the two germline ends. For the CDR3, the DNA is TGTGCCACCGATTCCGGGCTAGCGCCCCGATCTACGCAGTATTTT. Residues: CATDSGLAPRSTQYF.

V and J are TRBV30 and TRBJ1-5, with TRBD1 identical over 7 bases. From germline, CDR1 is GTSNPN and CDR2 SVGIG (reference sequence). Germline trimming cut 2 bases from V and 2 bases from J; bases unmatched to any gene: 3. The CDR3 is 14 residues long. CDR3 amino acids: CAWSPTGGNQPQHF. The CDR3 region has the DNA TGTGCCTGGAGTCCAACAGGGGGCAATCAGCCCCAGCATTTT.

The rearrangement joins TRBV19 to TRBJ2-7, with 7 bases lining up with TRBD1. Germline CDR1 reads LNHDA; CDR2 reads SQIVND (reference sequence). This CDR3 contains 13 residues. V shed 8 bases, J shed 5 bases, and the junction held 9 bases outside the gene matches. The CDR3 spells CASGDRAGHEQYF. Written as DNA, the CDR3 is TGTGCCAGTGGAGACAGGGCTGGCCACGAGCAGTACTTC.

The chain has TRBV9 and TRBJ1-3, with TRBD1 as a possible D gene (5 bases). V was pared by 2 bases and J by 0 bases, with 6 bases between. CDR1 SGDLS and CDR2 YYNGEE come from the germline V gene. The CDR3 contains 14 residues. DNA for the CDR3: TGTGCCAGCAGCGTGGACAACTCTGGAAACACCATATATTTT. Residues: CASSVDNSGNTIYF.

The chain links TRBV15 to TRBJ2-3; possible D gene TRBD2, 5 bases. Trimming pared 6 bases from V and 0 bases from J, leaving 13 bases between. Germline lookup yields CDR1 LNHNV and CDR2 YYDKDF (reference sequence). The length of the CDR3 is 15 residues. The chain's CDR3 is CATSASGLSTDTQYF. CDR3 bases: TGTGCCACCAGTGCAAGCGGATTGAGCACAGATACGCAGTATTTT. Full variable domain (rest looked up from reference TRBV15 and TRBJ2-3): DAMVIQNPRYQVTQFGKPVTLSCSQTLNHNVMYWYQQKSSQAPKLLFHYYDKDFNNEADTPDNFQSRRPNTSFCFLDIRSPGLGDTAMYLCATSASGLSTDTQYFGPGTRLTVL.

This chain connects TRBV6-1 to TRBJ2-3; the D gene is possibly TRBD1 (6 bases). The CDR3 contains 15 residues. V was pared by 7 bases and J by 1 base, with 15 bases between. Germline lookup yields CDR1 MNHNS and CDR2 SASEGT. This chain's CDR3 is CASTPIRGGTDTQYF. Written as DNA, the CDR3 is TGTGCCAGCACCCCTATCAGGGGAGGCACAGATACGCAGTATTTT.

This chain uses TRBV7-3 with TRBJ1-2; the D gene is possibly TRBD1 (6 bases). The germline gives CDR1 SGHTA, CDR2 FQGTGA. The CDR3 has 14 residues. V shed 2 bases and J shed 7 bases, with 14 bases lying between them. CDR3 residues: CASSLSGGASGYTF. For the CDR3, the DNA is TGTGCCAGCAGCTTATCGGGGGGGGCGAGTGGCTACACCTTC.

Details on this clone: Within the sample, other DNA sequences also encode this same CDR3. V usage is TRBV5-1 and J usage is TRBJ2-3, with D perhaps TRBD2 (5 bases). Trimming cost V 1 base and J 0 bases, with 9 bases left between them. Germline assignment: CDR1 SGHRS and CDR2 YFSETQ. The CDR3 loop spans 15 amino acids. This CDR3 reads CASSLKSGSTDTQYF. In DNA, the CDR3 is TGCGCCAGCAGCTTGAAGAGCGGAAGCACAGATACGCAGTATTTT.

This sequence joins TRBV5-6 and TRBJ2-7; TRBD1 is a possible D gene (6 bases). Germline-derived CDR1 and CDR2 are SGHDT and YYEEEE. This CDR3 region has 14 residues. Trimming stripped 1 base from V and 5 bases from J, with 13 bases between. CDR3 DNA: TGTGCCAGCAGCTTGCGATGGACAGCCGACGAGCAGTACTTC. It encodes CASSLRWTADEQYF.

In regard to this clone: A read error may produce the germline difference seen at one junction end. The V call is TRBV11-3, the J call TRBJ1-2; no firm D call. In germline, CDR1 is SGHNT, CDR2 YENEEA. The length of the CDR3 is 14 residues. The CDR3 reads CVSSLDLVDLDCTF. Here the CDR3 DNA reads TGTGTCAGCAGCTTAGATTTGGTGGATCTCGACTGCACCTTC.

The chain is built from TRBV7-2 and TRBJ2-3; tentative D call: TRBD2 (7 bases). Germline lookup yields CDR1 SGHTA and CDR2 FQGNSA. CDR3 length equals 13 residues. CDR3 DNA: TGTGGGACGCGGGGGCCTAATGGAGATACGCAGTATTTT. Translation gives CGTRGPNGDTQYF.